Presented here are 32 T cell receptor beta chains from one specimen sequenced in a study of blood T cell repertoires in COVID-19. Repertoires were generated with immunoSEQ multiplex PCR, while TCRdb's copy carries only in-frame clones and drops some. The sample holds approximately 330,000 clones, 80% to 90% seen once. What was sequenced was peripheral blood. These receptors came from a man in his thirties or forties with COVID-19, enrolled during active disease.

This clone was seen a single time. The rearrangement joins TRBV4-2 to TRBJ2-7, with D maybe TRBD1 (6 bases). V was cut by 4 bases and J by 6 bases, with 13 bases left in between. Germline CDR1 LGHNA, CDR2 YNFKEQ. This CDR3 has 13 residues. The chain's CDR3 is CASSPEQGSEQYF. CDR3 nucleotide sequence: TGTGCCAGCAGCCCAGAACAGGGTAGCGAGCAGTACTTC.

This clone was observed a single time. The V gene is TRBV21-1, the J gene TRBJ2-5; the D call TRBD1 from the table was never checked on the DNA. TRBV21-1 is described as a pseudogene. The CDR3 has 14 residues. The CDR3 DNA follows: TGTGCCAGCATCCAAAAAAGGGGGCAAGAGACCCAGTACTTC. Residues: CASIQKRGQETQYF.

The chain combines TRBV28 with TRBJ2-1; unclear D gene. Looked up from germline, CDR1 is MDHEN and CDR2 is SYDVKM. The CDR3 is made up of 14 amino acids. V was pared by 4 bases and J by 3 bases, with 10 bases between. CDR3: CASSSSARYNEQFF. Written as DNA, the CDR3 is TGTGCCAGCAGTTCCAGTGCTCGCTACAATGAGCAGTTCTTC. The entire variable domain, with the rest obtained from reference TRBV28 and TRBJ2-1, is as follows: DVKVTQSSRYLVKRTGEKVFLECVQDMDHENMFWYRQDPGLGLRLIYFSYDVKMKEKGDIPEGYSVSREKKERFSLILESASTNQTSMYLCASSSSARYNEQFFGPGTRLTVL.

This chain links TRBV28 with TRBJ1-2; no definite D call. The CDR3 runs 13 residues. V dropped 7 bases and J dropped 4 bases, with 13 bases sitting between them. Germline V gene sequence: CDR1 MDHEN, CDR2 SYDVKM. The CDR3 region has the DNA TGTGCCAGCATACCCGCGATGTCCTATGGCTACACCTTC. Translating gives CASIPAMSYGYTF.

The chain employs TRBV3-1 (or the pseudogene TRBV3-2) and TRBJ2-1, with D perhaps matching TRBD1 (7 bases). CDR3 size: 22 residues. CDR1 and CDR2 from the germline V gene are LGHDT and YNNKEL (reference sequence). The CDR3 region has the DNA TGTGCGAGCGCCCCGGGACAGTCGTATTATCGAGGGGGGATGAGCTCCTACAATGAGCAGTTCTTC. Translated: CASAPGQSYYRGGMSSYNEQFF.

There are a few counts of this clone. The chain has TRBV5-1 and TRBJ1-1; no clear D. The CDR3 spans 14 residues. Trimming removed 1 base at V and 6 bases at J, with 13 bases between. Germline assignment: CDR1 SGHRS and CDR2 YFSETQ. CDR3 residues: CASSLLSLNAEAFF. The CDR3 region has the DNA TGCGCCAGCAGCTTGCTATCCCTAAACGCTGAAGCTTTCTTT. Complete variable domain (other parts from reference TRBV5-1 and TRBJ1-1): KAGVTQTPRYLIKTRGQQVTLSCSPISGHRSVSWYQQTPGQGLQFLFEYFSETQRNKGNFPGRFSGRQFSNSRSEMNVSTLELGDSALYLCASSLLSLNAEAFFGQGTRLTVV.

The V call is TRBV11-2, the J call TRBJ2-7, with a weak D call TRBD1 (6 bases). Trimming left V 0 bases short and J 6 bases short, with 15 bases between. This CDR3 has 15 residues. The germline V gene has CDR1 SGHAT and CDR2 FQNNGV. CDR3 bases: TGTGCCAGCAGCTTAGACCAGGGGAGTGTGGGCGAGCAGTACTTC. This encodes CASSLDQGSVGEQYF.

This clone was detected once. V and J are TRBV7-2 and TRBJ1-1, with 7 bases identical to TRBD1. The CDR3 extends over 15 amino acids. V was pared by 1 base and J by 7 bases, with 9 bases of the junction left unmatched. Germline-derived CDR1 and CDR2 are SGHTA and FQGNSA. CDR3 amino acids: CASSLVVGQAGEAFF. In DNA form, the CDR3 reads TGTGCCAGCAGCTTAGTGGTTGGACAGGCAGGTGAAGCTTTCTTT.

The chain combines TRBV24-1 with TRBJ2-2; D not resolved. The CDR3 runs to 16 residues. V gave up 0 bases and J gave up 5 bases, with 12 bases separating them. Germline CDR1 is KGHDR and CDR2 is SFDVKD. For the CDR3, the DNA is TGTGCCACCAGTGATTTGGAATCGGGTAAAACCGGGGAGCTGTTTTTT. Protein sequence: CATSDLESGKTGELFF.

This clone was seen only once. The chain combines TRBV19 with TRBJ2-1; 9 positions match TRBD1. J gave up 4 bases and V 4 bases, and 5 bases lay outside the gene matches. Germline V CDR1 and CDR2: LNHDA, SQIVND (reference sequence). The CDR3 contains 15 residues. The CDR3 nucleotides are TGTGCCAGTAGTACCGGGACAGGGTTTTACAATGAGCAGTTCTTC. Amino acids: CASSTGTGFYNEQFF.

V gene TRBV7-3 combines with J gene TRBJ2-1, with a tentative D call TRBD1 (6 bases). V was cut by 6 bases and J by 5 bases, with 20 bases left in between. The CDR3 sequence is 16 residues long. Germline CDR1 reads SGHTA; CDR2 reads FQGTGA. CDR3 protein: CASRLDGLGDNNEQFF. CDR3 coding DNA: TGTGCCAGCAGATTAGACGGACTCGGGGACAACAATGAGCAGTTCTTC.

J is TRBJ2-1 and V is TRBV7-3, with TRBD1 matching over 8 bases. J gave up 7 bases and V 4 bases, and 6 bases lay outside the gene matches. Germline V gives CDR1 SGHTA, CDR2 FQGTGA. The CDR3 contains 14 residues. In DNA form, the CDR3 reads TGTGCCAGCAGCTCCTGGACAGGGTGGAATGAGCAGTTCTTC. Its protein is CASSSWTGWNEQFF.

This clone was counted a few times. The chain recombines TRBV3-1 (or the pseudogene TRBV3-2) with TRBJ1-6; TRBD1 aligns across 10 bases. V was pared by 4 bases and J by 10 bases, with 4 bases of the junction left unmatched. The CDR3 extends over 14 amino acids. The V gene's germline CDR1 is LGHDT and CDR2 YNNKEL (reference sequence). CDR3 coding DNA: TGTGCCAGCAGCCCGCGGACAGGGGGATCACCCCTCCACTTT. This gives the protein CASSPRTGGSPLHF.

This rearrangement joins TRBV2 to TRBJ1-5; 9 nucleotides agree with TRBD1. CDR1 and CDR2 from the germline V gene are SNHLY and FYNNEI. This CDR3 contains 17 residues. V lost 3 bases and J lost 4; bases outside the gene matches: 10. The CDR3 DNA reads as TGTGCCAGCAGTGAGGACAGGGGAATTGTCGGGAATCAGCCCCAGCATTTT. Its translation is CASSEDRGIVGNQPQHF.

Written as DNA, the CDR3 is TGTGCCTGTTCCCACAGGGGCAGGCCACCCCCCTTAAACACTGAAGCTTTCTTT. Translation: CACSHRGRPPPLNTEAFF. The gene calls are TRBV19 and TRBJ1-1; TRBD1 matches 7 bases. Per germline, CDR1 LNHDA and CDR2 SQIVND (reference sequence). The CDR3 is 18 amino acids. V gave up 11 bases and J gave up 2 bases; unmatched junction bases: 23.

The chain couples TRBV24-1 to TRBJ2-3, with 11 nucleotides matching TRBD1. V trimming: 1 base; J trimming: 5 bases; junction bases outside the gene matches: 7. The CDR3 has 17 residues. Looked up from germline, CDR1 is KGHDR and CDR2 is SFDVKD. The CDR3 nucleotides read TGTGCCACCAGTGATTTTAGGACAGGGGGCCTGGTAGATACGCAGTATTTT. Its translation is CATSDFRTGGLVDTQYF.

The V call is TRBV7-2, the J call TRBJ2-2; TRBD1 matches 7 bases. This CDR3 contains 16 residues. Germline assignment: CDR1 SGHTA and CDR2 FQGNSA. V shed 2 bases and J 0 bases; nucleotides not matched to a gene: 3. The CDR3 here is CASSLMGQPNTGELFF. CDR3 in DNA: TGTGCCAGCAGCTTAATGGGACAGCCGAACACCGGGGAGCTGTTTTTT.

The V and J genes are TRBV28 and TRBJ1-1; perhaps TRBD1 as D (6 bases). This CDR3 comprises 18 residues. CDR1 MDHEN and CDR2 SYDVKM come from the germline V gene. Trimming removed 4 bases from V and 0 bases from J, with 21 bases in between. Here the CDR3 reads CASSSPLAQGFMNTEAFF. DNA for the CDR3: TGTGCCAGCAGTTCCCCGCTCGCACAGGGATTCATGAACACTGAAGCTTTCTTT.

This chain connects TRBV7-2 to TRBJ1-4; D is unclear. The V and J ends lost 5 bases and 7 bases respectively, with 17 bases between them. Germline CDR1 SGHTA, CDR2 FQGNSA. The CDR3 spans 15 residues. The CDR3 DNA sequence: TGTGCCAGCAGCCCTCCGGTCGGGGAGGGTGAAAAACTGTTTTTT. This sequence encodes CASSPPVGEGEKLFF.

This clone was detected once. For the CDR3, the DNA is TGTGCCAGCGCGGGGGATCTTCCCTACGAGCAGTACTTC. Translated: CASAGDLPYEQYF. The chain recombines TRBV12-3 or TRBV12-4 with TRBJ2-7, with 7 bases matching TRBD2. V shed 8 bases and J 2 bases; nucleotides not matched to a gene: 6. The CDR3 runs 13 residues.

The chain couples TRBV6-4 to TRBJ2-3; 7 nucleotides agree with TRBD2. After removal of 3 bases from V and 6 bases from J, the junction contained 3 bases not matched to a gene. In germline, CDR1 is MRHNA, CDR2 SNTAGT. The CDR3 contains 13 residues. The CDR3 DNA sequence: TGTGCCAGCAGTGATCTTAGCGGGGATACGCAGTATTTT. It encodes CASSDLSGDTQYF.

The chain employs TRBV2 and TRBJ1-2; D gene unclear. Germline V CDR1 and CDR2: SNHLY, FYNNEI. Trimming removed 0 bases at V and 12 bases at J, with 23 bases between. The CDR3 is 16 amino acids. CDR3 loop: CASSEALRGERPSNTF. CDR3 nucleotide sequence: TGTGCCAGCAGTGAAGCGCTTCGGGGAGAGAGACCATCCAACACCTTC.

V usage is TRBV10-3 and J usage is TRBJ2-1; TRBD2 matches 8 bases. J gave up 6 bases and V 4 bases, and 5 bases lay outside the gene matches. Per germline, CDR1 ENHRY and CDR2 SYGVKD. The CDR3 has 14 residues. This CDR3 is CAISGSGTSNEQFF. For the CDR3, the DNA is TGTGCCATCAGTGGGTCCGGGACTAGCAATGAGCAGTTCTTC.

This chain connects TRBV5-1 to TRBJ2-3; D is perhaps TRBD1 (6 bases). This CDR3 is built from 15 residues. CDR1 SGHRS and CDR2 YFSETQ come from the germline V gene. V was cut by 2 bases and J by 6 bases, with 16 bases left in between. In DNA form, the CDR3 reads TGCGCCAGCAGCTTAGGGGGTTCTCTGTGGGATACGCAGTATTTT. Amino acids: CASSLGGSLWDTQYF.

This clone is a singleton in its sample. The chain uses TRBV6-1 and TRBJ1-2; D is ambiguous. The CDR3 has 14 residues. V lost 3 bases and J 4 bases, leaving 12 bases between the germline ends. Per the germline V gene, CDR1 is MNHNS and CDR2 is SASEGT. Written as DNA, the CDR3 is TGTGCCAGCAGTGATGTGAGTGAGGCCTATGGCTACACCTTC. This translates into CASSDVSEAYGYTF.

V is TRBV24-1 and J is TRBJ1-5; tentatively, D is TRBD1 (6 bases). CDR1 and CDR2 from the germline V gene are KGHDR and SFDVKD. This CDR3 has 16 residues. V dropped 7 bases and J dropped 1 base, with 16 bases sitting between them. In nucleotides, the CDR3 is TGTGCCACCAGAGCACAGGGAACGTACAGCAATCAGCCCCAGCATTTT. Protein: CATRAQGTYSNQPQHF.

The chain couples TRBV19 to TRBJ1-2, with D hard to call. V was pared by 7 bases and J by 3 bases, with 9 bases between. This CDR3 is 12 amino acids long. In germline, CDR1 is LNHDA, CDR2 SQIVND (reference sequence). The CDR3 sequence: CASKREYYGYTF. The DNA of the CDR3 is TGTGCCAGTAAGAGGGAGTACTATGGCTACACCTTC.

The chain links TRBV27 to TRBJ2-5; tentatively, D is TRBD2 (6 bases). CDR3 length: 15 residues. Trimming left V 6 bases short and J 2 bases short, with 16 bases between. Germline CDR1 is MNHEY and CDR2 is SMNVEV (reference sequence). The CDR3 reads CASSPVERAQETQYF. For the CDR3, the DNA is TGTGCCAGCAGCCCCGTAGAGCGGGCGCAAGAGACCCAGTACTTC.

This chain joins TRBV2 and TRBJ2-3; 8 bases match TRBD1. V lost 11 bases to trimming and J lost 4 bases; unmatched junction nucleotides: 14. The CDR3 has 15 residues. CDR1 SNHLY and CDR2 FYNNEI come from the germline V gene. The CDR3 region has the DNA TGTGCCGGAGAGCCCTGGACAGGGTGGGCAGATACGCAGTATTTT. The encoded protein is CAGEPWTGWADTQYF.

V is TRBV6-6 and J is TRBJ2-1; 14 bases are shared with TRBD2. V shed 6 bases and J 3 bases; nucleotides not matched to a gene: 13. The germline V gene has CDR1 MNHNY and CDR2 SVGAGI (reference sequence). This CDR3 region has 19 residues. Here the CDR3 reads CASSSGTSGSLGHYNEQFF. In nucleotides, the CDR3 is TGTGCCAGCAGCTCCGGGACTAGCGGGAGTCTGGGGCACTACAATGAGCAGTTCTTC.

The CDR3: CASSQGQQLTDTQYF. The CDR3 DNA reads as TGTGCCAGCAGCCAGGGACAACAGCTCACAGATACGCAGTATTTT. The gene calls are TRBV5-4 and TRBJ2-3; D is perhaps TRBD1 (6 bases). V was cut by 4 bases and J by 2 bases, with 14 bases left in between. Germline V gene lookup returns CDR1 SGHNT and CDR2 YYREEE (reference sequence). There are 15 residues in the CDR3.

The chain combines TRBV6-5 with TRBJ1-2, with a tentative D call TRBD1 (5 bases). CDR1 and CDR2 (germline): MNHEY, SVGAGI. The CDR3 loop spans 14 amino acids. Trimming took 4 bases from V and 4 from J, leaving 13 bases between them. The CDR3 loop reads CASSSTTGVYGYTF. The CDR3 nucleotides read TGTGCCAGCAGTTCTACTACAGGAGTCTATGGCTACACCTTC.